The TCR beta chain described here comes from a study of cytomegalovirus exposure and HLA in healthy donors. PCR primers comprised 60 Vbeta and 13 Jbeta primers. Libraries were prepared by immunoSEQ multiplex PCR; TCRdb keeps only in-frame clonotypes and omits some of them. The repertoire holds about 98,000 clones, about four fifths seen once, with about 8% in the top ten. Trimming at V came to 2 bases and at J to 6 bases, leaving 14 bases not matched to a gene. Germline assignment: CDR1 LNHDA and CDR2 SQIVND (reference sequence). This CDR3 has 18 residues. V and J are TRBV19 and TRBJ1-5, with TRBD1 matching 9 bases. The clonotype originates from a human donor in good health. What was sequenced was PBMCs. CDR3 residues: CASSIQGGDRVRAQPQHF. CDR3 nucleotide sequence: TGTGCCAGTAGTATACAGGGGGGGGACAGGGTAAGGGCTCAGCCCCAGCATTTT.